This entry is about one T cell receptor beta chain. The sample belongs to a study of blood T cell repertoires in COVID-19. Study-wide background: The United States, Italy and Spain supplied acute and convalescent COVID-19 samples.

Assay used: immunoSEQ multiplex PCR; TCRdb lists only in-frame clones, some missing. The sample holds approximately 100,000 clones, 75% to 90% seen once. The sequencing input was peripheral blood. The TCR originated in a man in his forties or fifties with acute or convalescent COVID-19.

CDR3 amino acids: CASSPRGLDGYTF. The CDR3 DNA reads as TGTGCCAGCTCACCCAGGGGGCTGGATGGCTACACCTTC. The chain is built from TRBV18 and TRBJ1-2; TRBD1 matches at 8 bases. The CDR3 length is 13 residues. From germline, CDR1 is KGHSH and CDR2 LQKENI. The J segment lost 6 bases and the V segment lost 3 bases, leaving 3 bases of the junction unmatched.